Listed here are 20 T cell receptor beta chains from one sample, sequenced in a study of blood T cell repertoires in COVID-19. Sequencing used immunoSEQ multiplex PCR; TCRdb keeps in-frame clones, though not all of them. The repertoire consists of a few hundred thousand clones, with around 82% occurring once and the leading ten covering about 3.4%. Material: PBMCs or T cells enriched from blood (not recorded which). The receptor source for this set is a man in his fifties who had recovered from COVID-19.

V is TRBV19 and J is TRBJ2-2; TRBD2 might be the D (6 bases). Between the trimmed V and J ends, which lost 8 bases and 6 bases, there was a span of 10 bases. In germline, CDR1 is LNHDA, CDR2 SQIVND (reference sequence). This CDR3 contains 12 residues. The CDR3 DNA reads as TGTGCCAGTTCTCAGCGGGCCGGGGAGCTGTTTTTT. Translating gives CASSQRAGELFF.

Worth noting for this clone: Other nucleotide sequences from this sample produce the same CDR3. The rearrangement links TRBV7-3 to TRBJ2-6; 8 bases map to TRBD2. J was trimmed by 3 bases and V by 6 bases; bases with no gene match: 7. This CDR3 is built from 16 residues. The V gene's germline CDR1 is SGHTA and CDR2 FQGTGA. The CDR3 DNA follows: TGTGCCAGCAGACCCGGGAGGGCGAGTGGGGCCAACGTCCTGACTTTC. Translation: CASRPGRASGANVLTF.

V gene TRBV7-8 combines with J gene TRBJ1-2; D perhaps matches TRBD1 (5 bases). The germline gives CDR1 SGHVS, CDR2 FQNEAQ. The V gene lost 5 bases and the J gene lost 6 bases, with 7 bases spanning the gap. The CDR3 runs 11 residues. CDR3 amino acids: CASSKGHGYTF. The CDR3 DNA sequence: TGTGCCAGCAGCAAGGGGCATGGCTACACCTTC. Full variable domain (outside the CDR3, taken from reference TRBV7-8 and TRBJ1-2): GAGVSQSPRYKVAKRGQDVALRCDPISGHVSLFWYQQALGQGPEFLTYFQNEAQLDKSGLPSDRFFAERPEGSVSTLKIQRTQQEDSAVYLCASSKGHGYTFGSGTRLTVV.

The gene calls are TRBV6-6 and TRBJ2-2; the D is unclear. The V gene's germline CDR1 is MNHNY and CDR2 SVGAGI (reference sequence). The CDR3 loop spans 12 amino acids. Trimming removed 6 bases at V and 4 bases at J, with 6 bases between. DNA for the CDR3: TGTGCCAGCAGCTCTGTCACCGGGGAGCTGTTTTTT. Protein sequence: CASSSVTGELFF.

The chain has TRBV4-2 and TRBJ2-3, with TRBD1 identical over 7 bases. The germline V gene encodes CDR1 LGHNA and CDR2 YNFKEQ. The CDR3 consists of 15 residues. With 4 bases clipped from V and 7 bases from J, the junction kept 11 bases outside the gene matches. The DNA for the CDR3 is TGTGCCAGCAGCCTCGACAGGGAAGGGGCGAATACGCAGTATTTT. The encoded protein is CASSLDREGANTQYF.

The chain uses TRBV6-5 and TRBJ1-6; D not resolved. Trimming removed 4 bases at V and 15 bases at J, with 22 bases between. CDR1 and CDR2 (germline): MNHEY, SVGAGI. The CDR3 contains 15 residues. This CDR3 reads CASSSRIPNRDNLHF. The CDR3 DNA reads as TGTGCCAGCAGTTCCCGCATTCCGAATAGAGATAACCTCCACTTT.

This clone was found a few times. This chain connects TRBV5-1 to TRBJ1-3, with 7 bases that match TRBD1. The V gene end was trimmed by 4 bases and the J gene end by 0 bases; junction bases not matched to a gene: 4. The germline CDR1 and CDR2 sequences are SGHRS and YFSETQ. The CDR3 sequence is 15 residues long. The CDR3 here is CASSPGQSSGNTIYF. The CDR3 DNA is TGCGCCAGCAGCCCGGGACAGAGCTCTGGAAACACCATATATTTT.

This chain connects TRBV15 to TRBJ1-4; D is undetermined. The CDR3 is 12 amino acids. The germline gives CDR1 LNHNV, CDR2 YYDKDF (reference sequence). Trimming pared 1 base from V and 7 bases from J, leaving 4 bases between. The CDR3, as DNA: TGTGCCACCAGCAGAGTGCGTGAAAAACTGTTTTTT. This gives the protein CATSRVREKLFF.

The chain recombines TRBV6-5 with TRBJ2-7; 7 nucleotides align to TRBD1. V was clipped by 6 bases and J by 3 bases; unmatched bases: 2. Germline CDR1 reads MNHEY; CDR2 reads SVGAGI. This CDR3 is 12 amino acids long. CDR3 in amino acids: CASRRQGYEQYF. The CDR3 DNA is TGTGCCAGCAGGCGACAGGGCTACGAGCAGTACTTC.

The CDR3 DNA reads as TGTGCCAGCAGCCCCCCGGAGAGATCAAGGGGAATCTATGGCTACACCTTC. It codes for CASSPPERSRGIYGYTF. V usage is TRBV7-8 and J usage is TRBJ1-2; the D gene is possibly TRBD1 (5 bases). V was shortened by 5 bases and J by 4 bases, with 23 bases between the two germline ends. CDR1 SGHVS and CDR2 FQNEAQ come from the germline V gene. This CDR3 comprises 17 residues.

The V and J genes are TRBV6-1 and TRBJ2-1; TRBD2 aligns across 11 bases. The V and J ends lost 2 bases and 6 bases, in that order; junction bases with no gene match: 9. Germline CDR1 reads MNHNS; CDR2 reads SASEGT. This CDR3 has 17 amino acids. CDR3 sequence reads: CASSERRGLAGGNEQFF. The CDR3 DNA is TGTGCCAGCAGTGAAAGGAGGGGGCTAGCGGGGGGCAATGAGCAGTTCTTC.

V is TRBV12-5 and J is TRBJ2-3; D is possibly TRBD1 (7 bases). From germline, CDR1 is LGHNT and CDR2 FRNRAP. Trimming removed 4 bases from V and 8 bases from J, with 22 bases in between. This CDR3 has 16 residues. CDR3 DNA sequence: TGTGCTAGTGGTTCGACCTCACAGGGGACTCTCGGTACGCAGTATTTT. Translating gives CASGSTSQGTLGTQYF.

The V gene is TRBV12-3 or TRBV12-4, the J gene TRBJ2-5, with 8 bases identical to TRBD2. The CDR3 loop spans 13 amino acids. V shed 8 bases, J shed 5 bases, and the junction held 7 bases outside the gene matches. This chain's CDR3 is CASGTRVWETQYF. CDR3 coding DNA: TGTGCCAGCGGGACTAGGGTCTGGGAGACCCAGTACTTC.

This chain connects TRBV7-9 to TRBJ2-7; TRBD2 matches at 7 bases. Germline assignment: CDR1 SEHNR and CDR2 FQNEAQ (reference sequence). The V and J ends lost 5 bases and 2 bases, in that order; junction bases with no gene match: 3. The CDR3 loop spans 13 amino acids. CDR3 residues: CASSQTSPYEQYF. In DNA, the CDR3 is TGTGCCAGCAGCCAGACTAGCCCCTACGAGCAGTACTTC.

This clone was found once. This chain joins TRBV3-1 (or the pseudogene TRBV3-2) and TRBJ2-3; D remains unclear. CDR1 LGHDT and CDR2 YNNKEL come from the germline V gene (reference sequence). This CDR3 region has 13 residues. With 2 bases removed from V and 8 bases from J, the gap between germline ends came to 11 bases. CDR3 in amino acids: CASSQIERGTQYF. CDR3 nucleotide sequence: TGTGCCAGCAGCCAAATCGAACGAGGTACGCAGTATTTT.

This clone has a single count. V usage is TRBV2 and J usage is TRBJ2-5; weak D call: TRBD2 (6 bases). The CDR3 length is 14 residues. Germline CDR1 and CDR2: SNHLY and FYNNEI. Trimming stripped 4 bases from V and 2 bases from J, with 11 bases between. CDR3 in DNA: TGTGCCAGCAGTGTGGGACTTCTTCAAGAGACCCAGTACTTC. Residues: CASSVGLLQETQYF.

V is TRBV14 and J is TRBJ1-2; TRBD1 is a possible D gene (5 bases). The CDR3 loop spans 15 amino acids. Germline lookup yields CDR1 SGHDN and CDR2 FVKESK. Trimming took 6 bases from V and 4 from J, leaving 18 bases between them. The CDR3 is CASSIDAGPVYGYTF. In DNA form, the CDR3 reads TGTGCCAGCAGTATTGACGCGGGGCCCGTCTATGGCTACACCTTC. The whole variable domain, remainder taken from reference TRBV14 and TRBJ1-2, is EAGVTQFPSHSVIEKGQTVTLRCDPISGHDNLYWYRRVMGKEIKFLLHFVKESKQDESGMPNNRFLAERTGGTYSTLKVQPAELEDSGVYFCASSIDAGPVYGYTFGSGTRLTVV.

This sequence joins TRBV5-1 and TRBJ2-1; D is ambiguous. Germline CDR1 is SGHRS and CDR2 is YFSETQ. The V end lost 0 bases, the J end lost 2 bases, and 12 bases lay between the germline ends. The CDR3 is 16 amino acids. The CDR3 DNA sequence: TGCGCCAGCAGCTTGGTCACCCCATCGGCCTACAATGAGCAGTTCTTC. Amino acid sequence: CASSLVTPSAYNEQFF.

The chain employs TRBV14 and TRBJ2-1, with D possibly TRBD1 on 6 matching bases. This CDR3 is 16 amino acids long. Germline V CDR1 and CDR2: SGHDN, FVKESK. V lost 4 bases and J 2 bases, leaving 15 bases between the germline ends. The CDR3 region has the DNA TGTGCCAGCAGCCCCCTACAGGGTATAGCCTACAATGAGCAGTTCTTC. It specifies CASSPLQGIAYNEQFF.

In nucleotides, the CDR3 is TGTGCCAGCAGTTTCCTCCCGGGCTCTGGGGCCAACGTCCTGACTTTC. Translation gives CASSFLPGSGANVLTF. The chain has TRBV27 and TRBJ2-6; no definite D call. The CDR3 is made up of 16 amino acids. Deletions cut 3 bases from V and 0 bases from J, with 9 bases between. CDR1 and CDR2 (germline): MNHEY, SMNVEV (reference sequence).